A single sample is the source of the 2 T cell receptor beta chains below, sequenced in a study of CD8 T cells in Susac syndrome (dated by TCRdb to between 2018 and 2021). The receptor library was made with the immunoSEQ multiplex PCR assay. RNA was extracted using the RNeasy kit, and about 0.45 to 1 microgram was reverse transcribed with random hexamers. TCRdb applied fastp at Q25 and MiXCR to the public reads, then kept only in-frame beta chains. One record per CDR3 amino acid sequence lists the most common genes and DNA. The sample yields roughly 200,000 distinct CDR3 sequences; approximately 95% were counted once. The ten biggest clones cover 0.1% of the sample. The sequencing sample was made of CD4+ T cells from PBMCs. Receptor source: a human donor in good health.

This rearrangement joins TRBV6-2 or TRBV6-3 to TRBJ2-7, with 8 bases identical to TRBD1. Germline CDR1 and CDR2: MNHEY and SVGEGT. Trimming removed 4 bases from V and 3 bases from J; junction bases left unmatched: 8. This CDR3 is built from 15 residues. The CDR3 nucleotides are TGTGCCAGCAGTTGGACCGTGACAGGGGACTACGAGCAGTACTTC. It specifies CASSWTVTGDYEQYF.

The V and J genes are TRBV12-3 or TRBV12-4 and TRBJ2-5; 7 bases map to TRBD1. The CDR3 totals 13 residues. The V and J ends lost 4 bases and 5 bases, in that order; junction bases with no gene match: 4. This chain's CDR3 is CASSSTGTETQYF. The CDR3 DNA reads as TGTGCCAGCAGTTCGACAGGGACGGAGACCCAGTACTTC.